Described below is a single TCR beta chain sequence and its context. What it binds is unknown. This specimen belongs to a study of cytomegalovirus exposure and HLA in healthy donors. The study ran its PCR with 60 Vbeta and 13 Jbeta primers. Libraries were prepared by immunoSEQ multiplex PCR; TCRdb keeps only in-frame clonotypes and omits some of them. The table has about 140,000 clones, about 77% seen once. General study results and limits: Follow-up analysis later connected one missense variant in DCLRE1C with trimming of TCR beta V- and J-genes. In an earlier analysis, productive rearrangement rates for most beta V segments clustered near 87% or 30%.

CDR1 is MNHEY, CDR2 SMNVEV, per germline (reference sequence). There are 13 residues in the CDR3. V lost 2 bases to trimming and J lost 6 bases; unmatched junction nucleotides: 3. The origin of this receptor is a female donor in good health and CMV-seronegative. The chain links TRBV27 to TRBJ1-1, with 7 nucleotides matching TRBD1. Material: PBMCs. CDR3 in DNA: TGTGCCAGCAGTTTAAAAGGACAGGCTGAAGCTTTCTTT. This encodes CASSLKGQAEAFF.